Shown below are 14 T cell receptor beta chains from a single sample sequenced in a study of blood T cell repertoires in COVID-19. Repertoires were generated with immunoSEQ multiplex PCR, while TCRdb's copy carries only in-frame clones and drops some. The sample yields about 24,000 clones, 89% seen once. The specimen was peripheral blood. The source is a human donor in a cohort sampled during active COVID-19.

The chain links TRBV10-3 to TRBJ2-1, with TRBD1 matching over 9 bases. Germline trimming cut 6 bases from V and 8 bases from J; bases unmatched to any gene: 11. The CDR3 spans 15 residues. Germline CDR1 reads ENHRY; CDR2 reads SYGVKD. Written as DNA, the CDR3 is TGTGCCATCAGGCCCGGGACAGGGTTGTACTATGAGCAGTTCTTC. Its protein product is CAIRPGTGLYYEQFF.

J is TRBJ2-3 and V is TRBV10-1; 8 bases align to TRBD2. This CDR3 is 16 amino acids long. Per the germline V gene, CDR1 is WNHNN and CDR2 is SYGVQD (reference sequence). Germline trimming cut 6 bases from V and 4 bases from J; bases unmatched to any gene: 12. In nucleotides, the CDR3 is TGCGCCAGCAGCTTCCCGGGGACTAGTGGGTCAGATACGCAGTATTTT. Translated: CASSFPGTSGSDTQYF.

In its sample, this clone was seen once. V usage is TRBV6-5 and J usage is TRBJ1-4, with 9 bases lining up with TRBD1. The CDR3 runs to 16 residues. The V gene's germline CDR1 is MNHEY and CDR2 SVGAGI. Losses at the gene ends were 4 bases for V and 6 bases for J; bases not matched to a gene: 9. CDR3: CASSSSVTGGYEKLFF. DNA for the CDR3: TGTGCCAGCAGTTCGTCGGTTACAGGGGGCTATGAAAAACTGTTTTTT.

The chain combines TRBV6-5 with TRBJ1-2; TRBD1 matches 8 bases. Germline V gene sequence: CDR1 MNHEY, CDR2 SVGAGI. This CDR3 spans 14 amino acids. The V gene end was trimmed by 2 bases and the J gene end by 2 bases; junction bases not matched to a gene: 1. In DNA form, the CDR3 reads TGTGCCAGCAGTTACCGGGACAGGAACTATGGCTACACCTTC. This gives the protein CASSYRDRNYGYTF.

The rearrangement uses TRBV3-1 (or the pseudogene TRBV3-2) and TRBJ2-7; D perhaps matches TRBD2 (5 bases). Germline V gene sequence: CDR1 LGHDT, CDR2 YNNKEL (reference sequence). This CDR3 contains 15 residues. Trimming left V 1 base short and J 4 bases short, with 14 bases between. CDR3 sequence (DNA): TGTGCCAGCAGCCAAGGCAGGCTAGCTGGTTACGAGCAGTACTTC. Its protein product is CASSQGRLAGYEQYF.

The rearrangement uses TRBV5-5 and TRBJ2-7; 7 nucleotides line up with TRBD2. With V trimmed by 5 bases and J by 3 bases, 8 bases remained unmatched. CDR1 and CDR2 from the germline V gene are SGHKS and YYEKEE (reference sequence). The CDR3 has 14 residues. This CDR3 reads CASSWEGQSYEQYF. CDR3 nucleotides: TGTGCCAGCAGTTGGGAGGGGCAAAGCTACGAGCAGTACTTC.

V is TRBV14 and J is TRBJ2-7; D remains unclear. This CDR3 spans 13 amino acids. The V gene lost 1 base and the J gene lost 2 bases, with 6 bases spanning the gap. Germline V CDR1 and CDR2: SGHDN, FVKESK. DNA for the CDR3: TGTGCCAGCAGCCAAGCAACAACCTACGAGCAGTACTTC. It specifies CASSQATTYEQYF. The variable domain in full, with the rest retrieved from reference TRBV14 and TRBJ2-7, is EAGVTQFPSHSVIEKGQTVTLRCDPISGHDNLYWYRRVMGKEIKFLLHFVKESKQDESGMPNNRFLAERTGGTYSTLKVQPAELEDSGVYFCASSQATTYEQYFGPGTRLTVT.

The chain combines TRBV15 with TRBJ2-1; possibly TRBD2 for D (6 bases). Looked up from germline, CDR1 is LNHNV and CDR2 is YYDKDF (reference sequence). V shed 1 base and J shed 7 bases, with 14 bases lying between them. This CDR3 spans 15 amino acids. In nucleotides, the CDR3 is TGTGCCACCAGCAGAGGGGGGGATCCGAGGAATGAGCAGTTCTTC. It codes for CATSRGGDPRNEQFF.

The rearrangement joins TRBV6-5 to TRBJ1-1; possible D gene TRBD1, 6 bases. V was clipped by 6 bases and J by 5 bases, with 16 bases between them. The CDR3 has 14 amino acids. Germline CDR1 MNHEY, CDR2 SVGAGI. The CDR3 bases are TGTGCCAGCAGCCAACCAGGGGAAGGGACTGAAGCTTTCTTT. Amino acid sequence: CASSQPGEGTEAFF.

The CDR3 is CASSLPPGAGGDSGELFF. In DNA, the CDR3 is TGTGCCAGCAGCCTACCGCCGGGGGCGGGAGGGGATTCCGGGGAGCTGTTTTTT. The J gene is TRBJ2-2, the V gene TRBV3-1 (or the pseudogene TRBV3-2), with 9 bases lining up with TRBD2. Germline V gives CDR1 LGHDT, CDR2 YNNKEL (reference sequence). The V and J ends lost 4 bases and 6 bases, in that order; junction bases with no gene match: 15. The CDR3 is 18 amino acids.

The chain links TRBV6-6 to TRBJ2-7; no definite D call. V was cut by 0 bases and J by 0 bases, with 6 bases left in between. Germline CDR1 MNHNY, CDR2 SVGAGI (reference sequence). This CDR3 has 14 amino acids. The CDR3 coding sequence is TGTGCCAGCAGTTACTCGGCAGTCTCCTACGAGCAGTACTTC. Its protein product is CASSYSAVSYEQYF.

The V and J genes are TRBV11-1 and TRBJ2-1, with a possible D match to TRBD1 (5 bases). The germline V and J ends were trimmed by 5 bases and 4 bases, with 15 bases remaining between them. This CDR3 is built from 15 residues. Germline CDR1 is SGHAT and CDR2 is FQDESV (reference sequence). Here the CDR3 reads CASSPRQKAYNEQFF. The CDR3 coding sequence is TGTGCCAGCAGCCCGAGACAGAAAGCATACAATGAGCAGTTCTTC.

V gene TRBV7-8 combines with J gene TRBJ1-2, with D uncertain. V lost 5 bases, J lost 3 bases, and 13 bases lay in between. Germline CDR1 is SGHVS and CDR2 is FQNEAQ. This CDR3 comprises 14 residues. CDR3 nucleotides: TGTGCCAGCAGCATTTACACGGAGGACTATGGCTACACCTTC. It yields the protein CASSIYTEDYGYTF.

The sample holds one count of this clone. V is TRBV21-1 and J is TRBJ1-1; TRBD1, the table's D call, lacks a check against the DNA. TRBV21-1 is deemed a pseudogene. The CDR3 has 19 residues. CDR3 nucleotides: TGTGCCAGCAGCAAAGTTTATTTAGGGACAGACATAATGAACACTGAAGCTTTCTTT. Translating it yields CASSKVYLGTDIMNTEAFF.